This T cell receptor beta chain was sequenced in a study of metastatic and nonmetastatic thyroid tumors. Study in general: Repertoire comparisons spanned blood and tumor or nodule tissue from malignant and benign thyroid patients.

This clone has at least ten counts. Trimming took off 5 bases at V and 1 base at J, with 12 bases between the two ends. Per the germline V gene, CDR1 is SGHKS and CDR2 is YYEKEE (reference sequence). CDR3 length equals 14 residues. TCRdb re-called clones via MiXCR from the PCR reads. The data contain tens of thousands of clones, around 21% of them singletons. Thyroid surgery was performed in patients who had received no treatment beforehand. The genes are TRBV5-5 and TRBJ2-5; D may be TRBD1 or TRBD2 (5 bases each). Sequencing was performed on blood. This clonotype was obtained from a female donor with papillary thyroid cancer or a benign thyroid nodule (not recorded which). Some clones in this sample may be carry-over from other donors' samples. CDR3 nucleotides: TGTGCCAGCAGTATAGCAGGGACCCAAGAGACCCAGTACTTC. This sequence encodes CASSIAGTQETQYF.